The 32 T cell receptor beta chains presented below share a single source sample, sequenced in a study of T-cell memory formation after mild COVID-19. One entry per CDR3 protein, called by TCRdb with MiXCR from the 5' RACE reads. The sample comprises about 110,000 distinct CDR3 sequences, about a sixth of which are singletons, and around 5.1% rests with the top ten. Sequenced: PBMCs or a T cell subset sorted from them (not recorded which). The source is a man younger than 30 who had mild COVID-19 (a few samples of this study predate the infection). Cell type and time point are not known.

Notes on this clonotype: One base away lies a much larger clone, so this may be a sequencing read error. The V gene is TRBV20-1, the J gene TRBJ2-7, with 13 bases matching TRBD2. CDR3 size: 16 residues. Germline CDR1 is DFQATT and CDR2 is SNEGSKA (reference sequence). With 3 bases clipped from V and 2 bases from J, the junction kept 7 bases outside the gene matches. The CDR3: CSASESTSGGAYEQYV. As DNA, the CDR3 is TGCAGTGCTAGCGAGTCTACTAGCGGGGGGGCCTACGAGCAGTACGTC.

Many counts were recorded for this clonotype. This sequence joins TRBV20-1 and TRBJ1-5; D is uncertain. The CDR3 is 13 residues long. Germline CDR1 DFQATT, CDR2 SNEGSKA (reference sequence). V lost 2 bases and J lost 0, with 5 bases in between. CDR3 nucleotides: TGCAGTGCTAGATCGGATAGCAATCAGCCCCAGCATTTT. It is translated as CSARSDSNQPQHF.

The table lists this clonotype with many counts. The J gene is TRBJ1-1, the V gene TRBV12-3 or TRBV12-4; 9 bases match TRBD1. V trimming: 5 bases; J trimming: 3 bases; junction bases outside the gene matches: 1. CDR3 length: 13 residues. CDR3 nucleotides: TGTGCCAGCAGTCGGACAGGGGACACTGAAGCTTTCTTT. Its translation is CASSRTGDTEAFF.

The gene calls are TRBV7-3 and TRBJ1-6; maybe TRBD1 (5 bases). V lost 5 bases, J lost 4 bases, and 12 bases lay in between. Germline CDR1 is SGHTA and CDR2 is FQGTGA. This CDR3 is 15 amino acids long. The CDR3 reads CASSPSGQYNSPLHF. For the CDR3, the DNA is TGTGCCAGCAGCCCGTCCGGACAATATAATTCACCCCTCCACTTT.

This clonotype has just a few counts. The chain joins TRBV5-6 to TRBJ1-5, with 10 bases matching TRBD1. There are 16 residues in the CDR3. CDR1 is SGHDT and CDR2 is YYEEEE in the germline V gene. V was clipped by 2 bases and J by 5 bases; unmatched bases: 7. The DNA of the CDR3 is TGTGCCAGCAGCTTTAACCGGGACAGGGGCGATCAGCCCCAGCATTTT. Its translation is CASSFNRDRGDQPQHF. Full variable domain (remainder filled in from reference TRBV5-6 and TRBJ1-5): DAGVTQSPTHLIKTRGQQVTLRCSPKSGHDTVSWYQQALGQGPQFIFQYYEEEERQRGNFPDRFSGHQFPNYSSELNVNALLLGDSALYLCASSFNRDRGDQPQHFGDGTRLSIL.

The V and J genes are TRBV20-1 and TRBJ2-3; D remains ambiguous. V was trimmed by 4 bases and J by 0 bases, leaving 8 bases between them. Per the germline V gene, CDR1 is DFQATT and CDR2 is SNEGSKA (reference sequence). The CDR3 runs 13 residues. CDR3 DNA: TGCAGTGCTAAGGGCCCTAGCACAGATACGCAGTATTTT. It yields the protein CSAKGPSTDTQYF.

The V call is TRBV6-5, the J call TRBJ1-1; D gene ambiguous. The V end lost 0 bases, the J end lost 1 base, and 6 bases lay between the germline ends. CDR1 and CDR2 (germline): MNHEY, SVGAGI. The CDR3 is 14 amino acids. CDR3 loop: CASSYSRQNTEAFF. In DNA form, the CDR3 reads TGTGCCAGCAGTTACTCCAGACAGAACACTGAAGCTTTCTTT.

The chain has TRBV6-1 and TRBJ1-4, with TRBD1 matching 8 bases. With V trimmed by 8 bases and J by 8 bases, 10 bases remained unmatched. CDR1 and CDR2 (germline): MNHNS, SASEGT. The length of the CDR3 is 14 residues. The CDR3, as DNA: TGTGCCAGCGACGGGACAGGCCACAAAGAAAAACTGTTTTTT. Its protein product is CASDGTGHKEKLFF.

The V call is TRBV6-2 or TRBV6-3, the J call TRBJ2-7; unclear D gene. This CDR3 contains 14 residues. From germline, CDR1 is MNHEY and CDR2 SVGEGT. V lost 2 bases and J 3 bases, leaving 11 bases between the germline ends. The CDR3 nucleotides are TGTGCCAGCAGTTACGGCGACACCTACTACGAGCAGTACGTC. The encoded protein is CASSYGDTYYEQYV.

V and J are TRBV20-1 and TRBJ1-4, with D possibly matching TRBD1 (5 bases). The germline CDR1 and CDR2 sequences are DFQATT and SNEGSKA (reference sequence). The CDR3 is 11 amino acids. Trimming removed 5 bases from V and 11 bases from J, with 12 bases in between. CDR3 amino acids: CSASTGGKLFF. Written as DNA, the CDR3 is TGCAGTGCTTCTACGGGGGGGAAACTGTTTTTT.

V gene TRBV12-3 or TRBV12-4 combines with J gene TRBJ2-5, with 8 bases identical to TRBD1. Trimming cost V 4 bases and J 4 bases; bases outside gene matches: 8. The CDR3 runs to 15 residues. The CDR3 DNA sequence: TGTGCCAGCAGTTCATGGGACAGGAGATTAGAGACCCAGTACTTC. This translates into CASSSWDRRLETQYF.

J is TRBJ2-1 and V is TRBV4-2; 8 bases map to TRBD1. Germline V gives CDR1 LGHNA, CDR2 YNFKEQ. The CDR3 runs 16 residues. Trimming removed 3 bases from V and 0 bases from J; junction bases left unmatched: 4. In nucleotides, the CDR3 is TGTGCCAGCAGCCACGGGACAGGCTTCTCCTACAATGAGCAGTTCTTC. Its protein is CASSHGTGFSYNEQFF.

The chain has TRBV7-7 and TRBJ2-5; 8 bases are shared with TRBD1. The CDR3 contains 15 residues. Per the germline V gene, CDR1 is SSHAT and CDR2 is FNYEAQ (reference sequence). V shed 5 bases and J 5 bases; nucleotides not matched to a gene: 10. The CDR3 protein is CASSELQGVGETQYF. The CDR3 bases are TGTGCCAGCAGCGAGCTACAGGGGGTCGGGGAGACCCAGTACTTC.

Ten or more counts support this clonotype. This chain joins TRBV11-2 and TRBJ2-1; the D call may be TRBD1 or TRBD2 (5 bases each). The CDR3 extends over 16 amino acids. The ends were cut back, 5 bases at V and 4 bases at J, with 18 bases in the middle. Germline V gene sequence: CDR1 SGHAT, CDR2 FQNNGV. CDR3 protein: CASSQGRDPSYNEQFF. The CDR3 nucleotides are TGTGCCAGCAGCCAAGGTCGGGACCCATCGTACAATGAGCAGTTCTTC.

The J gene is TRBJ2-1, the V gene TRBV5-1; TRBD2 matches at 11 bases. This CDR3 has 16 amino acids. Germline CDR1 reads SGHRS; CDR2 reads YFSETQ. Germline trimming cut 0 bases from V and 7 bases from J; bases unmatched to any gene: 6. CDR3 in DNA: TGCGCCAGCAGCTTGGCCGTACTAGCGGGGGTGAATGAGCAGTTCTTC. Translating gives CASSLAVLAGVNEQFF.

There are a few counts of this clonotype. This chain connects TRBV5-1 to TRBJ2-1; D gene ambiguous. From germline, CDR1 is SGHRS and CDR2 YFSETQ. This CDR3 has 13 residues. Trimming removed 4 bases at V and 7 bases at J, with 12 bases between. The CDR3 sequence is CASSPGSRNEQFF. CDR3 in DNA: TGCGCCAGCAGCCCAGGCAGCAGAAATGAGCAGTTCTTC.

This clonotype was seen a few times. The CDR3 protein is CASSLEPGDTQYF. In nucleotides, the CDR3 is TGTGCCAGCAGCTTGGAGCCGGGAGATACGCAGTATTTT. This sequence joins TRBV5-5 and TRBJ2-3; no clear D. Germline values: CDR1 SGHKS, CDR2 YYEKEE (reference sequence). This CDR3 is 13 amino acids long. Trimming took off 0 bases at V and 5 bases at J, with 7 bases between the two ends.

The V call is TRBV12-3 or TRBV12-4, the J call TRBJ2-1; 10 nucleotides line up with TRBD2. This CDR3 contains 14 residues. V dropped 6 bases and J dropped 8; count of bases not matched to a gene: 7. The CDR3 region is CASSPAGGGDEQFF. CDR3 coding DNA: TGTGCCAGCAGCCCAGCGGGGGGGGGCGATGAGCAGTTCTTC.

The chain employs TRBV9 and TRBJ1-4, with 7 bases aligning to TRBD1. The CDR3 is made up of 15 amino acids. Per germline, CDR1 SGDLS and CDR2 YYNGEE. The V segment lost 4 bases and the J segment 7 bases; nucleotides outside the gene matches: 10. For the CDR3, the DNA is TGTGCCAGCAGCAGCCGACAGGGCCAGGTTGAAAAACTGTTTTTT. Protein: CASSSRQGQVEKLFF.

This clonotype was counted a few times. In DNA, the CDR3 is TGTGCCAGCAGCTCCCGGACTGGAGGCTACAATGAGCAGTTCTTC. Amino acids: CASSSRTGGYNEQFF. The gene calls are TRBV7-3 and TRBJ2-1; maybe TRBD2 (5 bases). Deletions cut 4 bases from V and 3 bases from J, with 13 bases between. The CDR3 extends over 15 amino acids. Germline lookup yields CDR1 SGHTA and CDR2 FQGTGA.

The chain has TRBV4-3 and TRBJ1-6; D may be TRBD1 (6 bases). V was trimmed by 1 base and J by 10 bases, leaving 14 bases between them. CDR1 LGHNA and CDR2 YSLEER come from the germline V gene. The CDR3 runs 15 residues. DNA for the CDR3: TGCGCCAGCAGCCAAGTAGGTAGGGGGGACTCACCCCTCCACTTT. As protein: CASSQVGRGDSPLHF.

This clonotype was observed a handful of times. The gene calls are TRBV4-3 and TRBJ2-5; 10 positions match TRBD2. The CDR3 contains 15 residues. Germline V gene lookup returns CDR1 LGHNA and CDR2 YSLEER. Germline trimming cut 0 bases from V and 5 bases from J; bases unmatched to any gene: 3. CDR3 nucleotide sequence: TGCGCCAGCAGCCAAGAACTAGCGGGGCGTGAGACCCAGTACTTC. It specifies CASSQELAGRETQYF.

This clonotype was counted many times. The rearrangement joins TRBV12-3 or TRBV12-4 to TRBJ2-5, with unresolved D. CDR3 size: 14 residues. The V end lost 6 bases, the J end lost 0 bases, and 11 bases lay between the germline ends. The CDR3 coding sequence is TGTGCCAGCAGAGGACCAGAGTACCAAGAGACCCAGTACTTC. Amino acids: CASRGPEYQETQYF.

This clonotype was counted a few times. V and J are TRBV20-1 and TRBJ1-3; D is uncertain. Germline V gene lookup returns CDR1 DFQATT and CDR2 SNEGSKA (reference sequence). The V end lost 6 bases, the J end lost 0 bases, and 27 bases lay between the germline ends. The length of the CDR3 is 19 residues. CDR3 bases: TGCAGTGCCTTTCGGGGTGGAGTTCCCACTTTGAGCTCTGGAAACACCATATATTTT. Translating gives CSAFRGGVPTLSSGNTIYF.

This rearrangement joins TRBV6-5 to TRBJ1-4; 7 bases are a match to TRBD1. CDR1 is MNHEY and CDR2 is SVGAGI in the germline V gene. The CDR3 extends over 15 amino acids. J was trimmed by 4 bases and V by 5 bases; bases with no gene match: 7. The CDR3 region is CASSPGTADNEKLFF. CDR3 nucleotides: TGTGCCAGCAGTCCCGGGACAGCAGATAATGAAAAACTGTTTTTT.

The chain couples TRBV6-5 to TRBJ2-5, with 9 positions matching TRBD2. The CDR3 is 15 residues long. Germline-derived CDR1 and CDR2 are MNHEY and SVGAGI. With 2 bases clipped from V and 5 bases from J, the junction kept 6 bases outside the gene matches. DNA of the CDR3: TGTGCCAGCAGTTACATGCGGGGGGGCCGGGAGACCCAGTACTTC. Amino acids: CASSYMRGGRETQYF.

DNA for the CDR3: TGTGCCAGCAGCCAGGACAGGGGGCGTGTGTACACTGAAGCTTTCTTT. This encodes CASSQDRGRVYTEAFF. The V call is TRBV5-6, the J call TRBJ1-1; TRBD1 matches 11 bases. Per germline, CDR1 SGHDT and CDR2 YYEEEE. CDR3 length: 16 residues. V gave up 4 bases and J gave up 3 bases; unmatched junction bases: 8.

The chain's CDR3 is CASSGNASGPRRQPQHF. CDR3 in DNA: TGTGCCAGTAGTGGCAACGCGTCAGGCCCGAGGAGGCAGCCCCAGCATTTT. The V call is TRBV19, the J call TRBJ1-5; D gene ambiguous. Germline assignment: CDR1 LNHDA and CDR2 SQIVND (reference sequence). Trimming stripped 5 bases from V and 7 bases from J, with 24 bases between. The CDR3 covers 17 residues.

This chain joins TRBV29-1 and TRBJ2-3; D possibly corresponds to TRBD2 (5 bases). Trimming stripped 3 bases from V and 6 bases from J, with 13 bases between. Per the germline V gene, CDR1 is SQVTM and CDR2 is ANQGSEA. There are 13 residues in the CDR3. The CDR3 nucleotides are TGCAGCGTTGACTCCGGGGTTGAGGATACGCAGTATTTT. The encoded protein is CSVDSGVEDTQYF.

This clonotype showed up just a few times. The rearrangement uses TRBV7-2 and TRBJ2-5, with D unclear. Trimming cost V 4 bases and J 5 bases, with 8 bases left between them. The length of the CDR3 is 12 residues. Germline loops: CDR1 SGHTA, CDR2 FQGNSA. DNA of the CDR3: TGTGCCAGCAGCTCAACAAAGGAGACCCAGTACTTC. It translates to CASSSTKETQYF.

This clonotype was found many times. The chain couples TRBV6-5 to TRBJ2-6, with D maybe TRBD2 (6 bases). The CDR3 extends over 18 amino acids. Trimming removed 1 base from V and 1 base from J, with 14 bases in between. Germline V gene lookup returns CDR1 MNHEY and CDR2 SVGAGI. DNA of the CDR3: TGTGCCAGCAGTTACTTTGCCGGGGGTCCGTCTGGGGCCAACGTCCTGACTTTC. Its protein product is CASSYFAGGPSGANVLTF.

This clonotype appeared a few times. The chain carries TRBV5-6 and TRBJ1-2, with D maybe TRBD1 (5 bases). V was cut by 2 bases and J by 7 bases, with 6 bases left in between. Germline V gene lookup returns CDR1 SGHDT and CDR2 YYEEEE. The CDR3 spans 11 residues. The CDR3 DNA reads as TGTGCCAGCAGCTTTGGGGCTGGCTACACCTTC. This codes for CASSFGAGYTF.